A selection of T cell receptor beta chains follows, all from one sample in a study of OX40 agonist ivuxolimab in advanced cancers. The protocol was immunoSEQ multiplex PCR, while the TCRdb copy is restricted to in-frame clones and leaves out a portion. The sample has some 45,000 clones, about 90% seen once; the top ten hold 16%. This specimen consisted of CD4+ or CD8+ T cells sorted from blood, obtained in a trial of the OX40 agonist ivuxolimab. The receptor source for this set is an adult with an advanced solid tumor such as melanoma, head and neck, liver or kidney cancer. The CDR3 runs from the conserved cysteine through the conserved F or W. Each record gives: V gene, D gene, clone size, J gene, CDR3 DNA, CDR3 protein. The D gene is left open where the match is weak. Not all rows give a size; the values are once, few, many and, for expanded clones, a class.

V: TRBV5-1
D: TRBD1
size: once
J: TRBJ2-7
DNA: TGCGCCAGCAGCAGCAAAACAGGGGGCTTAGACTACGAGCAGTACTTC
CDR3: CASSSKTGGLDYEQYF

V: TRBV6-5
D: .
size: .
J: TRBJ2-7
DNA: TGTGCCAGCAGTCTTGGGGTTAAGCAGTACTTC
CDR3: CASSLGVKQYF

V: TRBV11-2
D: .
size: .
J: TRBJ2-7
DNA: TGTGCCAGCGGTGGAATCTACGAGCAGTACTTC
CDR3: CASGGIYEQYF

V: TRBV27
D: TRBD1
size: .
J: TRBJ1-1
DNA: TGTGCCAGCAGCACACAGGGGCTGGTCTCTGAAGCTTTCTTT
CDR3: CASSTQGLVSEAFF

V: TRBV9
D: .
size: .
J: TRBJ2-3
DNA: TGTGCCAGCAGCGTAGCTCGGGACGGACGCACAGATACGCAGTATTTT
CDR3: CASSVARDGRTDTQYF

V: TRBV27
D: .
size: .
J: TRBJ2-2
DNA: TGTGCCAGCAGCACGCTCCCTTGGGCCGGGGAGCTGTTTTTT
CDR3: CASSTLPWAGELFF

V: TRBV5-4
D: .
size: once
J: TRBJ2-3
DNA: TGTGCCAGCAGCGTAGAACCAACAGATACGCAGTATTTT
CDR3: CASSVEPTDTQYF

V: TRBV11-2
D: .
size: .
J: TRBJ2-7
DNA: TGTGCCAGCAGCATATACCGGGGCAGGGCCTACGAGCAGTACTTC
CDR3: CASSIYRGRAYEQYF

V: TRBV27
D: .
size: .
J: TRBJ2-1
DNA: TGTGCCAGCAGTTGGGGAAATGAGCAGTTCTTC
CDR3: CASSWGNEQFF

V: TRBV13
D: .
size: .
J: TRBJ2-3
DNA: TGTGCCAGCAGCCCGCCGGGTGGGGATGCCCACACAGATACGCAGTATTTT
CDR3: CASSPPGGDAHTDTQYF

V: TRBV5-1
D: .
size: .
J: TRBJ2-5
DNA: TGCGCCAGCGACCCCAAGAGGGCGCAAGAGACCCAGTACTTC
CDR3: CASDPKRAQETQYF

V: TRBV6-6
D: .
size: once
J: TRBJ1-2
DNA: TGTGCCAGCACCCCCTCTAGGGGCCGGTATGGCTACACCTTC
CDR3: CASTPSRGRYGYTF